Described below is a single TCR beta chain sequence and its context. The CDR3 sequence is 14 residues long. Germline values: CDR1 MNHEY, CDR2 SVGAGI. J lost 4 bases, V lost 10 bases, and 10 bases had no gene match. The method was immunoSEQ multiplex PCR; TCRdb's version includes in-frame clones alone and lacks a portion of them. The sample lists tens of thousands of clones; 93% were seen once. The record originates from a study of T cell changes during pregnancy in multiple sclerosis. The sample consisted of peripheral blood, taken in the second trimester of pregnancy. The TCR was taken from a female donor with multiple sclerosis, enrolled in a pregnancy study. The chain combines TRBV6-5 with TRBJ2-3, with TRBD1 matching 8 bases. For the CDR3, the DNA is TGTGCCACTCGACAGGGGATCCTTCCAGATACGCAGTATTTT. It translates to CATRQGILPDTQYF.